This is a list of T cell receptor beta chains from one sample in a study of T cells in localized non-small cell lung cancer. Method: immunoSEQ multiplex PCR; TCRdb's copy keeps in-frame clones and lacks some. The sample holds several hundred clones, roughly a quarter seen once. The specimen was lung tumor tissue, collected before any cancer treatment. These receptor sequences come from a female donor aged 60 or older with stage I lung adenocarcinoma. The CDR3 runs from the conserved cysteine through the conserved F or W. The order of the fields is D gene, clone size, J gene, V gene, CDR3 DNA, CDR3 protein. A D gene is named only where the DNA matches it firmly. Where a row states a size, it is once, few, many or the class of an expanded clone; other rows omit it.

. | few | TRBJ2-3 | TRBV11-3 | TGTGCCAGCAGCTTCGAGGTAACCCGCACAGATACGCAGTATTTT | CASSFEVTRTDTQYF
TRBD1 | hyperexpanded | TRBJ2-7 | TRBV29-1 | TGCAGCGTTGAGACAGGGGGGATCTACGAGCAGTACTTC | CSVETGGIYEQYF
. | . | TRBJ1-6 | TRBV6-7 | TGTGCCAGCAGTGAAGTCGACAGAAGGAATTCACCCCTCCACTTT | CASSEVDRRNSPLHF
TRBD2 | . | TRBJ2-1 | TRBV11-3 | TGTGCCAGCACCCGGCGGGACTATTACAATGAGCAGTTCTTC | CASTRRDYYNEQFF
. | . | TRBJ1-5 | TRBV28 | TGTGCCAGCAGTCCAGGGATGAGGGAACAGCCCCAGCATTTT | CASSPGMREQPQHF
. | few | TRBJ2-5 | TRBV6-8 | TGTGCCAGCAGTTACCAGCCAATACAAGAGACCCAGTACTTC | CASSYQPIQETQYF
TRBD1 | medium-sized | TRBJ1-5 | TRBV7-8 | TGTGCCAGCACCGGACAGGGGAATCAGCCCCAGCATTTT | CASTGQGNQPQHF
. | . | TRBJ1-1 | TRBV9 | TGTGCCAGCAGCGGCTTAGTGGGAGGTGAAGCTTTCTTT | CASSGLVGGEAFF
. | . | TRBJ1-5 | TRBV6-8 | TGTGCCAGCAGTCCGCGGGGCATTCAGGTCGTTAGCAATCAGCCCCAGCATTTT | CASSPRGIQVVSNQPQHF
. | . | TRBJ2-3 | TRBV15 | TGTGCCACCAGCAGAGACAGGGGTGGCTATACGCAGTATTTT | CATSRDRGGYTQYF
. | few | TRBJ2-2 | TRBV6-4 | TGTGCCAGTTCCCAAACCGGGGAGCTGTTTTTT | CASSQTGELFF
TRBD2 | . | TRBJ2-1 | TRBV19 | TGTGCCAGTTCCGATGGCGGGCTAGCGGAGAGCTCCTACAATGAGCAGTTCTTC | CASSDGGLAESSYNEQFF
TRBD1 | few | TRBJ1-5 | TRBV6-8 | TGTGCCAGCAGCACGGACAGGGCTTTGGGTCAGCCCCAGCATTTT | CASSTDRALGQPQHF
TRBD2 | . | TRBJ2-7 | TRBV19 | TGTGCCAGTAGTCCCGGGACTAGCGGAACCTACGAGCAGTACTTC | CASSPGTSGTYEQYF
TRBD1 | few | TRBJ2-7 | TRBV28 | TGTGCCAGCAGTTTAGCACAGGGGAGAAACGAGCAGTACTTC | CASSLAQGRNEQYF
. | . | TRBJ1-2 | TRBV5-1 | TGCGCCAGCAGCTTGGCCGCACAGGGTGTTGGCTACACCTTC | CASSLAAQGVGYTF
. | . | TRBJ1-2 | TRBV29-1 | TGCAGCGCCGACGGGGGGGTTGACTATGGCTACACCTTC | CSADGGVDYGYTF
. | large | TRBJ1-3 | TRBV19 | TGTGCCAGTAGTATTCCCGGCTCTGGAAACACCATATATTTT | CASSIPGSGNTIYF
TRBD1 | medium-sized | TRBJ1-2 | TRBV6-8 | TGTGCCAGCAGTCCCATACCCGGGACAGGCGGTGGCTACACCTTC | CASSPIPGTGGGYTF
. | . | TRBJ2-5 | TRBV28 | TGTGCCAGCAGTTTATCACAGACCGGAGGAGAGACCCAGTACTTC | CASSLSQTGGETQYF
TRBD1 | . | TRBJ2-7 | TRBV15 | TGTGCCACCAGCAGCTCCGGACAGGGAAGGTCCTACGAGCAGTACTTC | CATSSSGQGRSYEQYF
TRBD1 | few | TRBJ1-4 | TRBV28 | TGTGCCAGCAGTTCACCGGGACAGGGATACAAAAATGAAAAACTGTTTTTT | CASSSPGQGYKNEKLFF
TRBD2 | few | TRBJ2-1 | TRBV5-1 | TGCGCCAGCAGCTTGGTAGTTCAAGCGGGGGTATTTAATGAGCAGTTCTTC | CASSLVVQAGVFNEQFF
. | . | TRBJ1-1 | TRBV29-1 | TGCAGCGTTGAAAGGGGGTTGAACACTGAAGCTTTCTTT | CSVERGLNTEAFF
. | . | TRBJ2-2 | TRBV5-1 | TGCGCCAGCAGCTTCCTCGACAGCCCCGGGGAGCTGTTTTTT | CASSFLDSPGELFF
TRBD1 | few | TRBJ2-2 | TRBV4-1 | TGCGCCAGCACCCCCCGACAGGGGGACTTGGGCGGGGAGCTGTTTTTT | CASTPRQGDLGGELFF
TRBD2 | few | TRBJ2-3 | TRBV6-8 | TGTGCCAGCAGTCGCGGGACTAGCGGCTTCGATACGCAGTATTTT | CASSRGTSGFDTQYF
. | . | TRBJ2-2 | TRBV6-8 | TGTGCCAGCAGTGACTCGAAACAGGGCGACACCGGGGAGCTGTTTTTT | CASSDSKQGDTGELFF
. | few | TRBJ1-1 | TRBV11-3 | TGTGCCAGCAGCCCACCGAGGGGGGATAACACTGAAGCTTTCTTT | CASSPPRGDNTEAFF
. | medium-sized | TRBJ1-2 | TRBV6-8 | TGTGCCAGCAGTGAGGCAGGGAACTATGGCTACACCTTC | CASSEAGNYGYTF
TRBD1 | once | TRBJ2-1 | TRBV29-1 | TGCAGCGTTACGGACAGGGGGAAGAATGTGAATGAGCAGTTCTTC | CSVTDRGKNVNEQFF
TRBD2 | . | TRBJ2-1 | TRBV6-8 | TGTGCCAGCAGTTTGGGACTAGCGGGAAATGGCGGTGAGCAGTTCTTC | CASSLGLAGNGGEQFF
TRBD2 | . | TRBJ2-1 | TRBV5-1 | TGCGCCAGCAGGGCCGGGACTAGCGCGTCCAATGAGCAGTTCTTC | CASRAGTSASNEQFF
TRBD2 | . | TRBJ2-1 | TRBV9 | TGTGCCAGCAGTCGAGAAGCTAGCGGGGGACTCAATGAGCAGTTCTTC | CASSREASGGLNEQFF
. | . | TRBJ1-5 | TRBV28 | TGTGCCAGCAGTTTAAATAGGGGGGGTCAGCCCCAGCATTTT | CASSLNRGGQPQHF
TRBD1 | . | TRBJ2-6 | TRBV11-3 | TGTGCCAGCAGCCACTACGGGACAGCCTACTCTGGGGCCAACGTCCTGACTTTC | CASSHYGTAYSGANVLTF
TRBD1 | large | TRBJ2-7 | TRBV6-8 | TGTGCCAGCAGTTTTCGACAGGGGGCAAACTACGAGCAGTACTTC | CASSFRQGANYEQYF
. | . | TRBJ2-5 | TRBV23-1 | TGCGCCAGCAGTCAAACCCGGGGTAGTCGAGAGACCCAGTACTTC | CASSQTRGSRETQYF
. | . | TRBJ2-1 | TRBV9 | TGTGCCAGCAGCGGAGGATTGAGTGGTGAGCAGTTCTTC | CASSGGLSGEQFF
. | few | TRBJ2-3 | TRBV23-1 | TGCGCCAGCAGCCAAGATGGGAGCAGACGAGCTGATACGCAGTATTTT | CASSQDGSRRADTQYF
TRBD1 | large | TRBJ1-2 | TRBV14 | TGTGCCAGCAGCCAAGATATTCGACAGGGGGATGGCTACACCTTC | CASSQDIRQGDGYTF
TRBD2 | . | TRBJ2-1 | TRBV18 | TGTGCCAGCTCACGTCTAGCGGGGTCCCACAATGAGCAGTTCTTC | CASSRLAGSHNEQFF
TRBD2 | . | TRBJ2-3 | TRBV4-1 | TGCGCCAGCAGCCAGGCCGTACTAGCGGGAGCAGATACGCAGTATTTT | CASSQAVLAGADTQYF
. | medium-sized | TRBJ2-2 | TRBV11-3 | TGTGCCAGCAGCTTAGGGCGATACACCGGGGAGCTGTTTTTT | CASSLGRYTGELFF
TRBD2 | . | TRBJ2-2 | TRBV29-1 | TGCAGCGTGGCCGGGACTAGTCCCAATCGGGTCGGGGAGCTGTTTTTT | CSVAGTSPNRVGELFF
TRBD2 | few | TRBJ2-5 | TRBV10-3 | TGTGCCACATTCTCGGGGGGCCAAGAGACCCAGTACTTC | CATFSGGQETQYF
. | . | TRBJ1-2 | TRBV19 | TGTGCCAGTAGTTCCTCTCACAGGACGAACTATGGCTACACCTTC | CASSSSHRTNYGYTF
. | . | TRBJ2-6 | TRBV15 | TGTGCCACCAGCACCCGGAACTCTGGGGCCAACGTCCTGACTTTC | CATSTRNSGANVLTF
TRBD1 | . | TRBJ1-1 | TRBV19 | TGTGCCAGTCACGACTGGGGGACAGCATACGAGTTT | CASHDWGTAYEF
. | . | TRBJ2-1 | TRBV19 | TGTGCCAGTAAGCCGACAGACTACAATGAGCAGTTCTTC | CASKPTDYNEQFF
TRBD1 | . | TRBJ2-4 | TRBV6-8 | TGTGCCAGCATCAATGGACAGGGGAAAAACATTCAGTACTTC | CASINGQGKNIQYF
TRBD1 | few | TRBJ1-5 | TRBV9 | TGTGCCAGCAGCGTAGGCCCAGGGGGCGATGAGCCCCAGCATTTT | CASSVGPGGDEPQHF
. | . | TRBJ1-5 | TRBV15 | TGTGCCACCAGCAGAGTTCGTGGAAGCAATCAGCCCCAGCATTTT | CATSRVRGSNQPQHF
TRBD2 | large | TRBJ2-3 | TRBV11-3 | TGTGCCAGCAGCGGGGCAGGGAGGGTAATTACGCAGTATTTT | CASSGAGRVITQYF
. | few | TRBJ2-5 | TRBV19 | TGTGCCAGTAGTATAGCGCCGGGATCAGAGACCCAGTACTTC | CASSIAPGSETQYF